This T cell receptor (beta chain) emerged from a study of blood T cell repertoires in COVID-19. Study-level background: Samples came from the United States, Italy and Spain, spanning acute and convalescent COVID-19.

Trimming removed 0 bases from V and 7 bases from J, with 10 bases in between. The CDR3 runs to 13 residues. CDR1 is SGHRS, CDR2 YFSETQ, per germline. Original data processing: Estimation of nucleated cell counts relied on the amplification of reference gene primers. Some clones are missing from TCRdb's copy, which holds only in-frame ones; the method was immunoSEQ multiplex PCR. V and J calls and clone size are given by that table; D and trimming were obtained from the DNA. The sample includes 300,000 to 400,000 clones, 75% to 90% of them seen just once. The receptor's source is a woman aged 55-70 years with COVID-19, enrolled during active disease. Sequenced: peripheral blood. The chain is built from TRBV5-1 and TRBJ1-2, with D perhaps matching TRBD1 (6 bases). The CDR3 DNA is TGCGCCAGCAGCTTGGTCCCAGGGGCTGGCTACACCTTC. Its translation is CASSLVPGAGYTF.